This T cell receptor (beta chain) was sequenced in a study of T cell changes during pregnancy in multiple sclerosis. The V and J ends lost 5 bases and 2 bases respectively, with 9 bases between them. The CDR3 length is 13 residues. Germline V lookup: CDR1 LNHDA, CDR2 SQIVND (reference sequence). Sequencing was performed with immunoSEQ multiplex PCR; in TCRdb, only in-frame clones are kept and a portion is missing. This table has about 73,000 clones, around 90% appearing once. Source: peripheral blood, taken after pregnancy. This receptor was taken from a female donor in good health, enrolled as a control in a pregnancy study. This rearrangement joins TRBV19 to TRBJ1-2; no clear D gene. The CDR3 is CASSRAGNYGYTF. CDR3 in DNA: TGTGCCAGTAGTCGGGCGGGCAACTATGGCTACACCTTC.